This entry lists 20 T cell receptor beta chains sequenced from one sample in a study of T cell repertoires in cytomegalovirus infection (dated by TCRdb to between 2019 and 2020). The reads were generated on an Illumina HiSeq 1500. The public reads were quality trimmed at Q25 with fastp and then assembled into clones with MiXCR by TCRdb, keeping productive beta chains. Rows are unified per CDR3 protein, each entry keeping the most common DNA and genes. The sample table shows under 350,000 distinct CDR3 sequences, and about 9.2% are seen once. The ten largest clones add up to around 2.5% of the sample. Sequencing was done on a sample of PBMCs. The receptors here all came from a human donor in good health (CMV status not recorded). Some clones in this sample may be carry-over from other donors' samples.

This clonotype was counted ten times or more. This chain joins TRBV10-3 and TRBJ1-5, with D maybe TRBD1 (5 bases). The CDR3 has 13 residues. Trimming left V 6 bases short and J 4 bases short, with 10 bases between. Germline V CDR1 and CDR2: ENHRY, SYGVKD. The CDR3 loop is CAIRGDQNQPQHF. The CDR3 DNA follows: TGTGCCATCAGAGGGGACCAAAATCAGCCCCAGCATTTT.

This clonotype was counted ten times or more. The chain joins TRBV20-1 to TRBJ2-7; D not certain. The length of the CDR3 is 11 residues. Germline loops: CDR1 DFQATT, CDR2 SNEGSKA (reference sequence). Trimming removed 4 bases from V and 9 bases from J, with 13 bases in between. DNA of the CDR3: TGCAGTGCTATACGGAGTACTTGGCAGTACGTC. Encoded protein: CSAIRSTWQYV.

V and J are TRBV13 and TRBJ1-4; no clear D gene. V was clipped by 4 bases and J by 8 bases, with 17 bases between them. This CDR3 contains 15 residues. The germline V gene encodes CDR1 PRHDT and CDR2 FYEKMQ (reference sequence). CDR3 bases: TGTGCCAGCAGCTCAAGGGTGGGAATGGAAGAAAAACTGTTTTTT. The encoded protein is CASSSRVGMEEKLFF.

Ten or more counts support this clonotype. The chain recombines TRBV6-2 or TRBV6-3 with TRBJ2-1; D may correspond to TRBD1 or TRBD2 (5 bases each). V was trimmed by 4 bases and J by 3 bases, leaving 10 bases between them. This CDR3 is built from 14 residues. From germline, CDR1 is MNHEY and CDR2 SVGEGT. This CDR3 reads CASSLGVFYNEQFF. The CDR3 DNA is TGTGCCAGCAGTTTGGGGGTATTCTACAATGAGCAGTTCTTC.

This clonotype was observed many times. V and J are TRBV12-3 or TRBV12-4 and TRBJ2-1; D is unresolved. Trimming stripped 3 bases from V and 5 bases from J, with 11 bases between. This CDR3 comprises 14 residues. The CDR3 DNA reads as TGTGCCAGCAGTTTTCTTGGGGTCGACAATGAGCAGTTCTTC. Translation: CASSFLGVDNEQFF.

This clonotype was observed at least ten times. The chain joins TRBV29-1 to TRBJ2-1; TRBD1 matches at 7 bases. J lost 6 bases, V lost 2 bases, and 7 bases had no gene match. Germline V gene sequence: CDR1 SQVTM, CDR2 ANQGSEA. The CDR3 totals 14 residues. The CDR3 region is CSVESRDSSNEQFF. The CDR3 nucleotides are TGCAGCGTTGAATCCCGGGACAGTTCCAATGAGCAGTTCTTC.

This clonotype was found many times. This chain connects TRBV7-2 to TRBJ2-7; D is unresolved. The CDR3 contains 14 residues. V was pared by 1 base and J by 2 bases, with 9 bases between. The germline V gene encodes CDR1 SGHTA and CDR2 FQGNSA. CDR3 sequence: CASSLEGSTYEQYF. The CDR3, as DNA: TGTGCCAGCAGCTTAGAGGGCTCCACCTACGAGCAGTACTTC.

This clonotype was detected ten times or more. This rearrangement joins TRBV5-8 to TRBJ2-1; D is undetermined. This CDR3 is built from 15 residues. Germline values: CDR1 SGHTS, CDR2 YDEGEE. Trimming took 4 bases from V and 0 from J, leaving 11 bases between them. The CDR3 nucleotides read TGTGCCAGCAGCCCCCTAATGAGCTCCTACAATGAGCAGTTCTTC. Translated: CASSPLMSSYNEQFF.

This clonotype was seen at least ten times. This sequence joins TRBV6-2 or TRBV6-3 and TRBJ2-1, with a weak D call TRBD2 (6 bases). CDR1 is MNHEY, CDR2 SVGEGT, per germline. V was shortened by 1 base and J by 8 bases, with 15 bases between the two germline ends. This CDR3 comprises 15 residues. This CDR3 is CASSYYGTEGHEQFF. The DNA for the CDR3 is TGTGCCAGCAGTTACTACGGGACTGAAGGTCATGAGCAGTTCTTC.

There are a few counts of this clonotype. V gene TRBV28 combines with J gene TRBJ1-5; D is ambiguous. CDR1 and CDR2 (germline): MDHEN, SYDVKM. With 4 bases removed from V and 5 bases from J, the gap between germline ends came to 6 bases. This CDR3 has 12 amino acids. The CDR3 here is CASSSPDQPQHF. The CDR3, as DNA: TGTGCCAGCAGTTCCCCCGATCAGCCCCAGCATTTT.

Only a few counts were recorded for this clonotype. The chain combines TRBV6-5 with TRBJ2-4, with D possibly TRBD1 on 5 matching bases. The germline V and J ends were trimmed by 0 bases and 2 bases, with 8 bases remaining between them. CDR1 is MNHEY, CDR2 SVGAGI, per germline. The CDR3 sequence is 15 residues long. The DNA for the CDR3 is TGTGCCAGCAGTTACTCCAGGGCGTCCAAAAACATTCAGTACTTC. Translated: CASSYSRASKNIQYF.

This clonotype was recorded many times. J is TRBJ2-5 and V is TRBV5-6; 8 bases are a match to TRBD2. The CDR3 sequence is 19 residues long. Germline assignment: CDR1 SGHDT and CDR2 YYEEEE. V gave up 3 bases and J gave up 5 bases; unmatched junction bases: 21. CDR3 nucleotides: TGTGCCAGCAGCTCCCCTAGGGGTCGGCGAGCGGGGGTACGCGAGACCCAGTACTTC. Translating it yields CASSSPRGRRAGVRETQYF.

Comment on this clonotype: A much larger clone lies a single base off, so this may be a read error. J is TRBJ1-2 and V is TRBV28; D not certain. Trimming pared 3 bases from V and 10 bases from J, leaving 15 bases between. The CDR3 has 13 amino acids. Germline V gene lookup returns CDR1 MDHEN and CDR2 SYDVKM. This CDR3 reads CASSFRGRWDYTF. CDR3 bases: TGTGCCAGCAGTTTTAGAGGGAGGTGGGACTACACCTTC.

The table lists this clonotype with many counts. The chain combines TRBV14 with TRBJ2-7, with no clear D. V was cut by 0 bases and J by 5 bases, with 23 bases left in between. Germline CDR1 SGHDN, CDR2 FVKESK. The CDR3 is 18 amino acids. CDR3 amino acids: CASSQDSFCRAHRDEQYV. For the CDR3, the DNA is TGTGCCAGCAGCCAAGACTCTTTTTGCCGGGCTCACCGAGACGAGCAGTACGTC.

This clonotype came up a few times. No conserved phenylalanine or tryptophan ends this CDR3, so it is likely a read error. It is unclear where the CDR3 begins or ends on the DNA, so no DNA is shown, and the CDR3 is as TCRdb lists it. The rearrangement joins TRBV7-9 to TRBJ2-1. The CDR3 adds up to 9 amino acids, both ends counted. Germline V lookup: CDR1 SEHNR, CDR2 FQNEAQ (reference sequence). The CDR3 loop reads CASRSIPVR.

This clonotype came up many times. The chain uses TRBV20-1 and TRBJ2-5; 8 nucleotides align to TRBD2. The germline V gene encodes CDR1 DFQATT and CDR2 SNEGSKA (reference sequence). V trimming: 1 base; J trimming: 5 bases; junction bases outside the gene matches: 15. This CDR3 region has 17 residues. The CDR3, as DNA: TGCAGTGCTAGAGTTACCGGGACTAGACTATTTGGGGAGACCCAGTACTTC. It yields the protein CSARVTGTRLFGETQYF.

Turning to this clonotype: With a much larger clone just one base away, this may be a read error. The chain employs TRBV7-2 and TRBJ2-1, with D unresolved. Trimming removed 4 bases from V and 10 bases from J, with 11 bases in between. CDR1 is SGHTA, CDR2 FQGNSA, per germline. The CDR3 covers 12 residues. This chain's CDR3 is CASSSELKEQFF. DNA for the CDR3: TGTGCCAGCAGCTCTGAGCTCAAGGAGCAGTTCTTC.

This clonotype has at least ten counts. The rearrangement joins TRBV20-1 to TRBJ1-1; D might be TRBD1 (5 bases). This CDR3 is built from 14 residues. Germline values: CDR1 DFQATT, CDR2 SNEGSKA (reference sequence). Deletions cut 6 bases from V and 2 bases from J, with 16 bases between. CDR3 sequence (DNA): TGCAGTGCGACAATGGGACGGGCAAACACTGAAGCTTTCTTT. It translates to CSATMGRANTEAFF.

This clonotype turned up a few times. The V and J genes are TRBV4-3 and TRBJ2-1, with 8 bases that match TRBD1. V lost 1 base to trimming and J lost 9 bases; unmatched junction nucleotides: 2. From germline, CDR1 is LGHNA and CDR2 YSLEER. The CDR3 runs 13 residues. The CDR3: CASSQVQGGEQFF. CDR3 nucleotide sequence: TGCGCCAGCAGCCAAGTACAGGGGGGTGAGCAGTTCTTC.

Note on this clonotype: This could be a read error, since a much larger clone is one nucleotide away. The V gene is TRBV7-6, the J gene TRBJ1-1; unclear D gene. The CDR3 loop spans 12 amino acids. CDR1 is SGHVS and CDR2 is FNYEAQ in the germline V gene. CDR3 sequence (DNA): TGTGTCAGCAGCTTAAGTTTTAGGGAAGCTTTCTTT. It yields the protein CVSSLSFREAFF.